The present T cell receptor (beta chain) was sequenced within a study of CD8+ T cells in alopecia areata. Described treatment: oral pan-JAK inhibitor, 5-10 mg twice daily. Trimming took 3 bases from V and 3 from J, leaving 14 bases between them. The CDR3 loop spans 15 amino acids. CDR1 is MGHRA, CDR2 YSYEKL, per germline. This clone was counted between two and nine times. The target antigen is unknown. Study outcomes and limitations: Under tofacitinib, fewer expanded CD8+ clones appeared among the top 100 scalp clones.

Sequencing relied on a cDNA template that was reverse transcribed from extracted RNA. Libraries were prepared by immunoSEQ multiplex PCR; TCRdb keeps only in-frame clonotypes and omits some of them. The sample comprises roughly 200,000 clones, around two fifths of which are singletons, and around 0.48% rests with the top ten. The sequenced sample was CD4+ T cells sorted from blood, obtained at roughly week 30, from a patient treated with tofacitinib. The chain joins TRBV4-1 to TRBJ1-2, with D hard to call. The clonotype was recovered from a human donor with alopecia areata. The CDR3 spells CASSHLPGLDYGYTF. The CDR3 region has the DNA TGCGCCAGCAGCCACCTCCCCGGTCTGGACTATGGCTACACCTTC.